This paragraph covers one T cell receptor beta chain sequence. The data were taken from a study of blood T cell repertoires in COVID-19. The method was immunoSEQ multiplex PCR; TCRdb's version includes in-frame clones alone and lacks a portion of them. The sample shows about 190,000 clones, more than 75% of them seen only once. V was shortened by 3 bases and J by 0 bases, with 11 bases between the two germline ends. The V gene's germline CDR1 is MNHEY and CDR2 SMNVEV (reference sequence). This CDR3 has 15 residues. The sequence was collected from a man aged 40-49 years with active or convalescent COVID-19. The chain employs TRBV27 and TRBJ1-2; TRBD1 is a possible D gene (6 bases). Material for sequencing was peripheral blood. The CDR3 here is CASSLADRSNYGYTF. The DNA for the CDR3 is TGTGCCAGCAGTTTGGCCGACAGGTCTAACTATGGCTACACCTTC.